This record covers a single T cell receptor (beta chain). Which antigen it targets is not known. The sample holds no much larger clone one base away, and base qualities are not on file. This sample was taken from a study of post-analysis software for immune sequencing data (dated by TCRdb to between 2015 and 2017). For the wider study: Recorded disease courses included relapsing-remitting, secondary progressive and progressive-relapsing multiple sclerosis, with some patients lacking subtype annotation. The patient repertoires were compared against about a dozen previously published healthy control repertoires obtained from donors aged about 6 to 25 years. A subset of samples was prepared in parallel using single-end sample barcoding, then pooled and co-amplified after Illumina adapter ligation.

TCR beta repertoires were profiled from peripheral blood of approximately 13 young patients with multiple sclerosis to demonstrate the VDJtools post-analysis software. Multiple sclerosis patients were children and adolescents aged 6 to 15 years. The germline V gene yields SGHTA for CDR1 and FQGNSA for CDR2. V gives up 1 base and J gives up 1 base, and the segment between their germline ends measures 21 bases. From the cysteine through the phenylalanine, the CDR3 covers 19 amino acids. Only the CDR3 part of the read is kept: 57 bases, read in frame from the first base. The paper's findings and limits, for the study overall: Significantly higher frequencies in patients than in controls were found for several TRBV segments, including TRBV5-6, TRBV5-1 and TRBV20-1. The control group was slightly older than the multiple sclerosis patient group. Compared with controls, multiple sclerosis patients had significantly lower normalized Chao1 diversity, a finding suggesting substantial peripheral T-cell clonal expansion. Strong co-clustering of samples prepared in the same batch was shown by direct clustering with F measure, prompting a batch-effect correction.

Library preparation was by PCR. The listed sequencing device is Illumina HiSeq 2500. To reduce PCR and sequencing biases, unique molecular identifiers were incorporated into the TCR beta cDNA libraries. Roughly 0.5 million cDNA molecules were obtained per 1 to 10 million input T cells, so each molecule approximated one T cell. The same protocol used for the earlier healthy control dataset was applied to prepare and sequence the patient libraries. Samples belonging to the same batch were prepared together, multiplexed and sequenced on a shared HiSeq lane. Concerning the study's data processing: MIGEC was used to process the raw barcoded reads, and molecular identifier groups with only a single read were discarded before consensus assembly and CDR3 extraction. Clonotype tables were post-analysed with VDJtools, and diversity was normalized by down-sampling all datasets to the smallest sample size. To correct batch-related cross-sample contamination, repertoire overlap clustering matched CDR3 amino acid sequences but not nucleotide sequences. Starting from the raw public reads, TCRdb applied fastp trimming at Q25, assembled clones with MiXCR and retained in-frame beta chains. When rows share a CDR3 protein, they turn into one entry using the most common DNA and genes. The V and J calls shown here were made by TCRdb, not taken from the authors' results. Here the sample has some 800,000 distinct CDR3 sequences; just over 45% occur a single time. The ten largest clones add up to 4.9% of the sample.

The sample comprised blood. This clonotype was sampled from a girl aged 5-17 years with multiple sclerosis. The rearrangement combines TRBV7-2 with TRBJ2-3, with no confidently assigned D gene. The sequence in DNA is TGTGCCAGCAGCTTAGGGGATAACGGAGCTTTTGGAGGCACAGATACGCAGTATTTT. The encoded protein is CASSLGDNGAFGGTDTQYF. The CDR3, completed at both ends by the reference TRBV7-2 and TRBJ2-3 genes, gives the full variable domain GAGVSQSPSNKVTEKGKDVELRCDPISGHTALYWYRQSLGQGLEFLIYFQGNSAPDKSGLPSDRFSAERTGGSVSTLTIQRTQQEDSAVYLCASSLGDNGAFGGTDTQYFGPGTRLTVL.